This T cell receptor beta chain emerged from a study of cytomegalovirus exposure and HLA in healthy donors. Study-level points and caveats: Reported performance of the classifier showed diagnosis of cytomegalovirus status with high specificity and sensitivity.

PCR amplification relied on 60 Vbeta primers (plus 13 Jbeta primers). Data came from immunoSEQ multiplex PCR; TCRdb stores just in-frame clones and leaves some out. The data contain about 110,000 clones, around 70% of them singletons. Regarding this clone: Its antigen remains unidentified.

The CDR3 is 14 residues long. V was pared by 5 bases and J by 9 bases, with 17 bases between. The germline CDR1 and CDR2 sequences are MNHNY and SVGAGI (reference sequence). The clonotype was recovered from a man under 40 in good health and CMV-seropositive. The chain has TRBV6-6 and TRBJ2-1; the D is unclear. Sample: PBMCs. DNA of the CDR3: TGTGCCAGCAGTCCCATTAGTCCGACGGGTGAGCAGTTCTTC. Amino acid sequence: CASSPISPTGEQFF.